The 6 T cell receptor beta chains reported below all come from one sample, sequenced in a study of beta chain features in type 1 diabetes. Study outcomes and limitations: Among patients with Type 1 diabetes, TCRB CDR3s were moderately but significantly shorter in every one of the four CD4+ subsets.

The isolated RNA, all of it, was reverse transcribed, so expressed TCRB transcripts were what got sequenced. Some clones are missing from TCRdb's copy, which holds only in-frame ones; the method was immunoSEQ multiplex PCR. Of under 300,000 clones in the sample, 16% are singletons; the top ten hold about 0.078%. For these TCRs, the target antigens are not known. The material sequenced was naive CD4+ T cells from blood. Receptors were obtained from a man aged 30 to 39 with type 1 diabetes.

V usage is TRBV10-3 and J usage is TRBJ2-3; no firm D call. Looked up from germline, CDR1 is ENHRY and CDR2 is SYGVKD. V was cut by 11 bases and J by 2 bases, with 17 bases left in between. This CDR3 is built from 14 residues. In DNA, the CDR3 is TGTGCCTCCTGGGCGACCAGGCACACAGATACGCAGTATTTT. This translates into CASWATRHTDTQYF.

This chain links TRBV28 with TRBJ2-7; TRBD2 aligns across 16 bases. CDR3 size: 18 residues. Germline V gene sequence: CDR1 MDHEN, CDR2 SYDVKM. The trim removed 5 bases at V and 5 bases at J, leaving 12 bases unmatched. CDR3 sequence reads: CASSPYTQGTSGRDEQYF. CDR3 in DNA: TGTGCCAGCAGTCCCTATACACAAGGGACTAGCGGGAGGGACGAGCAGTACTTC.

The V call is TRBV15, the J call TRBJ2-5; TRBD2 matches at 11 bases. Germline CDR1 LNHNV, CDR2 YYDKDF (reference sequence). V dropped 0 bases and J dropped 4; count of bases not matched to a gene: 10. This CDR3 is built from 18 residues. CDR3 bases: TGTGCCACCAGCAGAGATAAGGGAGTAGCGGGAGGGCGAGAGACCCAGTACTTC. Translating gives CATSRDKGVAGGRETQYF.

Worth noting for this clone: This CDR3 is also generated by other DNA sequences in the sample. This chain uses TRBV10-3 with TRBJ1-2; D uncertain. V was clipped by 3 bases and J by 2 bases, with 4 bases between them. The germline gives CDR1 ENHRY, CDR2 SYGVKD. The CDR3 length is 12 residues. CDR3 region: CAISDGNYGYTF. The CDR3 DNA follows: TGTGCCATCAGTGACGGGAACTATGGCTACACCTTC.

CDR3 in amino acids: CSVKTGGRDTQYF. The CDR3 bases are TGCAGCGTTAAAACAGGGGGACGAGATACGCAGTATTTT. The rearrangement uses TRBV29-1 and TRBJ2-3; 8 nucleotides align to TRBD1. Per germline, CDR1 SQVTM and CDR2 ANQGSEA. V dropped 5 bases and J dropped 5; count of bases not matched to a gene: 6. The CDR3 totals 13 residues.

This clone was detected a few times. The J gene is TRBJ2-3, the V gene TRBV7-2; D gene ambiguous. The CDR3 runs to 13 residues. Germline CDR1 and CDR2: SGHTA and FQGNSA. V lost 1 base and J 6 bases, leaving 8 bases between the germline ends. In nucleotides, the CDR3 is TGTGCCAGCAGCTTAGGCTGGCTCGATACGCAGTATTTT. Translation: CASSLGWLDTQYF.